This TCR beta chain was identified during a study of blood T cell repertoires in COVID-19. At the level of the study: The United States, Italy and Spain supplied acute and convalescent COVID-19 samples.

This clone has just one count. As processed by the authors: By means of reference gene primer amplification, nucleated cell counts were estimated. Libraries were prepared by immunoSEQ multiplex PCR; TCRdb keeps only in-frame clonotypes and omits some of them. D and trimming were read from the DNA, whereas the V and J calls and clone size are those reported in that table. The sample has around 260,000 clones; nearly 90% are singletons. V lost 2 bases and J lost 1; bases outside the gene matches: 4. Looked up from germline, CDR1 is LGHNA and CDR2 is YNFKEQ. This CDR3 has 16 residues. The sample taken for sequencing was peripheral blood. The clonotype originates from a human donor in a cohort sampled during active COVID-19. The genes are TRBV4-2 and TRBJ2-5; 10 nucleotides align to TRBD2. In nucleotides, the CDR3 is TGTGCCAGCAGCCAAATAAGCGGGAGGGGCCAAGAGACCCAGTACTTC. Amino acids: CASSQISGRGQETQYF.